These 27 T cell receptor beta chains came from one sample sequenced in a study of blood T cell repertoires in COVID-19 (dated by TCRdb to about 2020). The library was built by means of the immunoSEQ multiplex PCR assay. Entries here come from immuneACCESS through TCRdb and include only in-frame sequences with V and J called. Some clones fail to appear in such tables; in the studies checked, an unresolved V gene covers under half of the shortfall, and the cause of the remainder is unknown. The sample records nearly 200,000 clones, around four fifths of which are singletons. Approximately 19% of the sample is in the top ten clones. Sequencing was done on a sample of peripheral blood. These receptors were obtained from a human donor in a cohort sampled during active COVID-19.

The chain recombines TRBV5-1 with TRBJ2-5; 7 nucleotides match TRBD1. The CDR3 covers 14 residues. Germline loops: CDR1 SGHRS, CDR2 YFSETQ. With 5 bases clipped from V and 2 bases from J, the junction kept 6 bases outside the gene matches. Here the CDR3 reads CASRYRDRQETQYF. For the CDR3, the DNA is TGCGCCAGCAGATACAGGGACAGACAAGAGACCCAGTACTTC.

The chain is built from TRBV18 and TRBJ1-3; D gene ambiguous. This CDR3 has 17 amino acids. V was cut by 0 bases and J by 0 bases, with 12 bases left in between. CDR1 and CDR2 (germline): KGHSH, LQKENI. The CDR3: CASSPPVLTASGNTIYF. In DNA, the CDR3 is TGTGCCAGCTCACCACCGGTACTTACAGCCTCTGGAAACACCATATATTTT. Drawing the rest from reference TRBV18 and TRBJ1-3, the complete variable domain is NAGVMQNPRHLVRRRGQEARLRCSPMKGHSHVYWYRQLPEEGLKFMVYLQKENIIDESGMPKERFSAEFPKEGPSILRIQQVVRGDSAAYFCASSPPVLTASGNTIYFGEGSWLTVV.

The chain uses TRBV25-1 and TRBJ2-3; 8 bases line up with TRBD2. CDR3 length: 16 residues. Germline CDR1 is MGHDK and CDR2 is SYGVNS. J was trimmed by 1 base and V by 1 base; bases with no gene match: 4. The CDR3 nucleotides read TGTGCCAGCAGTGAATCTAGCGGGTTTCGCACAGATACGCAGTATTTT. It codes for CASSESSGFRTDTQYF.

The V gene is TRBV7-8, the J gene TRBJ1-2, with D unresolved. CDR1 and CDR2 from the germline V gene are SGHVS and FQNEAQ. Trimming took off 3 bases at V and 4 bases at J, with 12 bases between the two ends. This CDR3 comprises 14 residues. CDR3 region: CASSFFQDAYGYTF. For the CDR3, the DNA is TGTGCCAGCAGCTTCTTTCAGGATGCCTATGGCTACACCTTC.

The chain recombines TRBV5-1 with TRBJ2-3, with TRBD2 matching 9 bases. Germline V gives CDR1 SGHRS, CDR2 YFSETQ. V lost 0 bases and J lost 4; bases outside the gene matches: 3. The CDR3 has 15 residues. CDR3 sequence: CASSLVGTSSDTQYF. The CDR3 coding sequence is TGCGCCAGCAGCTTGGTGGGGACTAGCTCAGATACGCAGTATTTT.

J is TRBJ2-3 and V is TRBV5-1, with D uncertain. Germline V gene data show CDR1 as SGHRS and CDR2 as YFSETQ. CDR3 length: 15 amino acids. V was trimmed by 2 bases and J by 3 bases, leaving 13 bases between them. The CDR3 nucleotides read TGCGCCAGCAGCTTTGAGAACAGACCTACAGATACGCAGTATTTT. Translated, it gives CASSFENRPTDTQYF.

The rearrangement joins TRBV24-1 to TRBJ2-5; 7 bases line up with TRBD1. Germline-derived CDR1 and CDR2 are KGHDR and SFDVKD. V was clipped by 4 bases and J by 2 bases; unmatched bases: 6. The CDR3 runs to 15 residues. CDR3 DNA sequence: TGTGCCACCAGTGAAGGGGGCTCGGCACAAGAGACCCAGTACTTC. This encodes CATSEGGSAQETQYF.

This rearrangement joins TRBV6-5 to TRBJ2-1; 8 bases map to TRBD2. CDR1 is MNHEY and CDR2 is SVGAGI in the germline V gene. The CDR3 has 11 amino acids. J gave up 13 bases and V 2 bases, and 1 base lay outside the gene matches. The CDR3 protein is CASSYSGSQFF. CDR3 coding DNA: TGTGCCAGCAGTTACAGCGGGAGCCAGTTCTTC.

The chain carries TRBV7-9 and TRBJ2-6; D is possibly TRBD1 (6 bases). The CDR3 is 16 residues long. CDR1 and CDR2 from the germline V gene are SEHNR and FQNEAQ (reference sequence). V was pared by 4 bases and J by 0 bases, with 10 bases between. The CDR3 DNA reads as TGTGCCAGCAGCTCGGGACACTTCTCTGGGGCCAACGTCCTGACTTTC. Protein product: CASSSGHFSGANVLTF.

The table lists this clone with a count of one. For the CDR3, the DNA is TGTGCCAGCAGGGGCCGGGGTCGTCAGCGAGGGAGCAATCAGCCCCAGCATTTT. Encoded protein: CASRGRGRQRGSNQPQHF. The V and J genes are TRBV2 and TRBJ1-5; D gene unclear. The CDR3 is made up of 18 amino acids. Trimming stripped 6 bases from V and 1 base from J, with 22 bases between. The germline V gene has CDR1 SNHLY and CDR2 FYNNEI.

The chain employs TRBV19 and TRBJ1-3, with D perhaps TRBD1 (5 bases). V was clipped by 6 bases and J by 0 bases, with 12 bases between them. Germline-derived CDR1 and CDR2 are LNHDA and SQIVND (reference sequence). The CDR3 contains 15 residues. The DNA for the CDR3 is TGTGCCAGTAGCCAGGACATCTACTCTGGAAACACCATATATTTT. Its translation: CASSQDIYSGNTIYF.

The count of this clone is one. The chain joins TRBV3-1 (or the pseudogene TRBV3-2) to TRBJ1-3; D might be TRBD1 (5 bases). The CDR3 has 16 amino acids. CDR1 is LGHDT, CDR2 YNNKEL, per germline (reference sequence). V lost 2 bases to trimming and J lost 3 bases, with 14 bases between them. Here the CDR3 reads CASSQQAGFVGNTIYF. The CDR3 DNA is TGTGCCAGCAGCCAACAGGCAGGGTTTGTTGGAAACACCATATATTTT.

V is TRBV28 and J is TRBJ1-2; 8 bases align to TRBD1. Trimming at V came to 3 bases and at J to 8 bases, leaving 20 bases not matched to a gene. The germline gives CDR1 MDHEN, CDR2 SYDVKM. This CDR3 is 18 amino acids long. CDR3 nucleotide sequence: TGTGCCAGCAGTTTGCACTCCTCCCTCGGACAGGGACCGCGAGGCTACACCTTC. This codes for CASSLHSSLGQGPRGYTF.

The DNA for the CDR3 is TGTGCCAGCACGTACGGGGGGAACGGCTACACCTTC. It specifies CASTYGGNGYTF. This chain joins TRBV2 and TRBJ1-2; D might be TRBD1 (5 bases). This CDR3 comprises 12 residues. Trimming stripped 7 bases from V and 8 bases from J, with 14 bases between. The germline V gene encodes CDR1 SNHLY and CDR2 FYNNEI.

The chain carries TRBV5-6 and TRBJ1-2, with D perhaps TRBD1 (5 bases). Germline V gene sequence: CDR1 SGHDT, CDR2 YYEEEE. V was shortened by 0 bases and J by 3 bases, with 12 bases between the two germline ends. This CDR3 spans 15 amino acids. The CDR3 DNA follows: TGTGCCAGCAGCTTGGAGTTCAGGGTTGACTATGGCTACACCTTC. This encodes CASSLEFRVDYGYTF.

This CDR3 is CASRVTGGDSNQPQHF. The DNA for the CDR3 is TGTGCCAGCAGGGTGACAGGGGGCGATAGCAATCAGCCCCAGCATTTT. The rearrangement joins TRBV6-6 to TRBJ1-5, with 10 bases lining up with TRBD1. Germline V gene data show CDR1 as MNHNY and CDR2 as SVGAGI (reference sequence). The ends lost 6 bases at V and 0 bases at J; junction bases unmatched: 5. This CDR3 spans 16 amino acids.

This chain uses TRBV7-9 with TRBJ2-1; no clear D. Germline V gene data show CDR1 as SEHNR and CDR2 as FQNEAQ (reference sequence). Trimming took off 3 bases at V and 6 bases at J, with 9 bases between the two ends. The length of the CDR3 is 13 residues. The CDR3 reads CASSFLAINEQFF. The CDR3 DNA follows: TGTGCCAGCAGCTTCCTCGCGATCAATGAGCAGTTCTTC.

This clone was seen once. The CDR3: CASTRLPGDEQFF. DNA of the CDR3: TGTGCCAGCACCCGTCTTCCGGGTGATGAGCAGTTCTTC. The chain recombines TRBV12-3 or TRBV12-4 with TRBJ2-1; D remains ambiguous. This CDR3 comprises 13 residues. The germline V and J ends were trimmed by 7 bases and 8 bases, with 15 bases remaining between them.

This chain connects TRBV19 to TRBJ1-5; TRBD1 aligns across 7 bases. V trimming: 4 bases; J trimming: 2 bases; junction bases outside the gene matches: 5. The CDR3 sequence is 15 residues long. The germline gives CDR1 LNHDA, CDR2 SQIVND (reference sequence). In DNA form, the CDR3 reads TGTGCCAGTAGTAATCAGGGGGTTGGCAATCAGCCCCAGCATTTT. Amino acid sequence: CASSNQGVGNQPQHF.

V gene TRBV23-1 combines with J gene TRBJ1-5, with D uncertain. TRBV23-1 is an ORF, with its function uncertain. This CDR3 region has 14 residues. V was trimmed by 0 bases and J by 8 bases, leaving 11 bases between them. The CDR3 nucleotides read TGCGCCAGCAGTCAATCTACATGTGTGGAGCCCCAGCATTTT. Its protein product is CASSQSTCVEPQHF.

CDR3 coding DNA: TGTGCCAGCAGCGTCCCTCCGGGACAGTATCCTTATGGCTACACCTTC. Residues: CASSVPPGQYPYGYTF. The J gene is TRBJ1-2, the V gene TRBV9; 7 nucleotides align to TRBD1. Germline V gives CDR1 SGDLS, CDR2 YYNGEE. V lost 2 bases and J lost 5; bases outside the gene matches: 12. The CDR3 totals 16 residues.

The rearrangement joins TRBV5-6 to TRBJ1-2; a weak D match, TRBD1 (6 bases). There are 13 residues in the CDR3. Germline CDR1 reads SGHDT; CDR2 reads YYEEEE. Trimming removed 4 bases from V and 2 bases from J, with 9 bases in between. The CDR3 sequence is CASSAGQNYGYTF. CDR3 coding DNA: TGTGCCAGCAGCGCAGGACAGAACTATGGCTACACCTTC.

The chain links TRBV9 to TRBJ2-1; D gene ambiguous. The CDR3 length is 15 residues. Trimming cost V 0 bases and J 8 bases, with 15 bases left between them. Germline V CDR1 and CDR2: SGDLS, YYNGEE. CDR3 region: CASSVGAPGWDEQFF. The CDR3 nucleotides are TGTGCCAGCAGCGTAGGTGCTCCCGGGTGGGATGAGCAGTTCTTC. Using reference TRBV9 and TRBJ2-1 for the parts outside the CDR3, the full variable domain is DSGVTQTPKHLITATGQRVTLRCSPRSGDLSVYWYQQSLDQGLQFLIQYYNGEERAKGNILERFSAQQFPDLHSELNLSSLELGDSALYFCASSVGAPGWDEQFFGPGTRLTVL.

J is TRBJ2-2 and V is TRBV4-2; TRBD2 matches at 7 bases. Germline lookup yields CDR1 LGHNA and CDR2 YNFKEQ. The V segment lost 0 bases and the J segment 4 bases; nucleotides outside the gene matches: 2. The CDR3 is 15 amino acids. The CDR3 region is CASSQDWGGTGELFF. The CDR3 bases are TGTGCCAGCAGCCAAGATTGGGGGGGCACCGGGGAGCTGTTTTTT.

This clone was recorded a few times. The chain recombines TRBV24-1 with TRBJ1-4; TRBD1 agrees at 9 bases. The CDR3 spans 16 residues. The V segment lost 4 bases and the J segment 0 bases; nucleotides outside the gene matches: 2. Germline V lookup: CDR1 KGHDR, CDR2 SFDVKD. CDR3 loop: CATSDTGGTTNEKLFF. For the CDR3, the DNA is TGTGCCACCAGTGACACAGGGGGCACAACTAATGAAAAACTGTTTTTT.

The chain joins TRBV28 to TRBJ1-2; D gene ambiguous. V dropped 4 bases and J dropped 2 bases, with 5 bases sitting between them. The CDR3 is 12 residues long. Germline V CDR1 and CDR2: MDHEN, SYDVKM. The CDR3 coding sequence is TGTGCCAGCAGTTGGCAGAACTATGGCTACACCTTC. Residues: CASSWQNYGYTF.

This clone came up a few times. V gene TRBV3-1 (or the pseudogene TRBV3-2) combines with J gene TRBJ1-1; D unresolved. Germline V CDR1 and CDR2: LGHDT, YNNKEL (reference sequence). The CDR3 extends over 14 amino acids. The germline V and J ends were trimmed by 2 bases and 2 bases, with 9 bases remaining between them. CDR3 sequence: CASSQMQLNTEAFF. The CDR3 region has the DNA TGTGCCAGCAGCCAAATGCAGTTAAACACTGAAGCTTTCTTT.